The rows below give T cell receptor beta chains drawn from one sample of a study of T cells in Graves' hyperthyroidism and ophthalmopathy. TCRdb re-called the multiplex PCR reads with MiXCR, one entry per CDR3 protein. Among roughly 580,000 distinct CDR3 sequences, roughly 50% were seen once, and the ten largest hold 8.2%. Sequenced sample: peripheral blood or thyroid tissue (not recorded which). All receptors come from a woman aged 18-35 years with Graves' hyperthyroidism. Each CDR3 is given with its conserved first and last residue. A D gene is named only where the DNA matches it firmly. Expanded clones get a size class; other rows say once, few or many, or leave the size out.

d_gene	v_gene	j_gene	abundance	CDR3aa	CDR3nt
.	TRBV10-3	TRBJ1-1	many	CAINFAENTEAFF	TGTGCCATCAACTTTGCAGAGAACACTGAAGCTTTCTTT
.	TRBV7-2	TRBJ1-4	.	CASSPDTDEKLFF	TGTGCCAGCAGCCCCGACACGGATGAAAAACTGTTTTTT
.	TRBV9	TRBJ2-2	.	CASSVVQAGTGELFF	TGTGCCAGCAGCGTAGTCCAGGCGGGCACCGGGGAGCTGTTTTTT
.	TRBV14	TRBJ1-2	many	CASSHAVTFYGYTF	TGTGCCAGCAGCCACGCAGTGACCTTCTATGGCTACACCTTC
.	TRBV25-1	TRBJ1-1	once	CAPDSQGTEAFF	TGTGCTCCGGACAGTCAGGGGACTGAAGCTTTCTTT
.	TRBV5-1	TRBJ2-7	few	CASSPDARHEQYF	TGCGCCAGCAGCCCGGACGCGAGACACGAGCAGTACTTC
.	TRBV20-1	TRBJ1-2	few	CSAKDRAYGYTF	TGCAGTGCTAAGGACAGAGCCTATGGCTACACCTTC
.	TRBV25-1	TRBJ1-2	.	CASSARDTSGRHYGCTF	TGTGCCAGCAGTGCTAGAGACACGTCTGGCAGGCACTATGGCTGCACCTTC
.	TRBV7-9	TRBJ1-1	few	CASSIPGLIGQAFF	TGTGCCAGCAGCATCCCGGGACTGATCGGACAAGCTTTCTTT
.	TRBV2	TRBJ1-5	.	CASSFSGLDQPQHF	TGTGCCAGCAGTTTTTCAGGGCTCGATCAGCCCCAGCATTTT
.	TRBV25-1	TRBJ1-2	many	CASSSTAANYGYTF	TGTGCCAGCAGTTCGACAGCGGCTAACTATGGCTACACCTTC
.	TRBV24-1	TRBJ2-6	many	CATSDSSRGSGANVLTF	TGTGCCACCAGTGACTCGTCCAGGGGCTCTGGGGCCAACGTCCTGACTTTC
.	TRBV20-1	TRBJ2-5	.	CSARDLLGSQETQYF	TGCAGTGCTAGAGATCTCCTTGGAAGTCAAGAGACCCAGTACTTC
TRBD1	TRBV2	TRBJ1-6	few	CASSPGDRAISPLHF	TGTGCCAGCTCACCGGGGGACAGGGCGATCTCACCCCTCCACTTT
.	TRBV7-3	TRBJ1-5	few	CASKAGLGNQPQHF	TGTGCCAGTAAAGCGGGGTTGGGCAATCAGCCCCAGCATTTT
.	TRBV9	TRBJ1-1	.	CASSALPGVNTEAFF	TGTGCCAGCAGCGCACTGCCAGGCGTGAACACTGAAGCTTTCTTT
.	TRBV29-1	TRBJ2-7	.	CSVGAGDRLWDEQYF	TGCAGCGTGGGGGCCGGTGACAGGCTTTGGGACGAGCAGTACTTC
TRBD1	TRBV2	TRBJ1-6	.	CATQLRTGESPLHF	TGTGCCACCCAGCTCCGGACAGGGGAATCACCCCTCCACTTT
TRBD2	TRBV20-1	TRBJ2-7	few	CSAPGTSGKGEQYF	TGCAGTGCTCCTGGGACTAGCGGGAAGGGTGAGCAGTACTTC
.	TRBV15	TRBJ2-5	.	CATSRPGLGARETQYF	TGTGCCACCAGCAGGCCGGGCCTCGGAGCAAGAGAGACCCAGTACTTC
.	TRBV19	TRBJ2-2	.	CACPDRIIAGELFF	TGTGCCTGCCCCGACAGGATTATCGCCGGGGAGCTGTTTTTT
.	TRBV20-1	TRBJ2-5	.	CSARVGRTQETQYF	TGCAGTGCTAGAGTCGGCAGGACCCAAGAGACCCAGTACTTC
TRBD1	TRBV7-2	TRBJ1-6	many	CASSLGTGNNSPLHF	TGTGCCAGCAGCTTAGGGACAGGGAACAATTCACCCCTCCACTTT
.	TRBV9	TRBJ1-5	.	CASNPNGGPHQPQHF	TGTGCCAGCAATCCGAACGGGGGGCCGCATCAGCCCCAGCATTTT
TRBD1	TRBV12-3/TRBV12-4	TRBJ2-7	.	CASGKQGYGIDEQYF	TGTGCCAGCGGCAAACAGGGGTACGGGATCGACGAGCAGTACTTC
.	TRBV7-9	TRBJ2-7	.	CASSSRLGPYSYEQYF	TGTGCCAGCAGCAGCAGACTGGGACCTTACTCCTACGAGCAGTACTTC
.	TRBV7-9	TRBJ1-1	.	CAGSSPIRGLNTEAFF	TGTGCCGGCAGCTCGCCGATACGGGGGTTGAACACTGAAGCTTTCTTT
TRBD1	TRBV10-3	TRBJ1-1	many	CAIRTGTGETEAFF	TGTGCCATCCGTACCGGGACAGGGGAAACTGAAGCTTTCTTT
.	TRBV29-1	TRBJ1-1	.	CSVESGGFEAFF	TGCAGCGTTGAAAGCGGTGGGTTTGAAGCTTTCTTT
.	TRBV20-1	TRBJ1-6	few	CSARDRGGQDSPLHF	TGCAGTGCTAGGGATCGGGGGGGGCAGGATTCACCCCTCCACTTT
TRBD2	TRBV7-9	TRBJ2-7	.	CASSPRTSGSSYEQYF	TGTGCCAGCAGCCCGAGGACTAGCGGGTCCTCCTACGAGCAGTACTTC
.	TRBV29-1	TRBJ2-5	.	CSVLPDSQVTQYF	TGCAGCGTTCTACCCGACTCCCAAGTGACCCAGTACTTC
.	TRBV20-1	TRBJ2-7	.	CSANPRSYEQYF	TGCAGTGCTAATCCTCGATCCTACGAGCAGTACTTC
.	TRBV7-9	TRBJ2-5	many	CASSLEAGFGTQYF	TGTGCCAGCAGCCTAGAGGCGGGCTTCGGGACCCAGTACTTC
TRBD2	TRBV4-2	TRBJ2-5	many	CASSQVSGTGETQYF	TGTGCCAGCAGCCAGGTTAGCGGGACCGGAGAGACCCAGTACTTC
.	TRBV20-1	TRBJ1-1	.	CSARGQDAKSTEAFF	TGCAGTGCTAGAGGACAGGACGCCAAGAGCACTGAAGCTTTCTTT
.	TRBV10-3	TRBJ1-2	.	CASADRPSGYTF	TGTGCCAGCGCGGACAGACCCTCTGGCTACACCTTC
.	TRBV15	TRBJ2-2	.	CATSRVGRDTGELFF	TGTGCCACCAGCAGAGTAGGCAGGGACACCGGGGAGCTGTTTTTT
.	TRBV19	TRBJ1-4	few	CASRGVTATNEKLFF	TGTGCCAGTAGAGGAGTCACGGCAACTAATGAAAAACTGTTTTTT
.	TRBV7-3	TRBJ1-1	.	CASSLNAGVNTEAFF	TGTGCCAGCAGCTTAAATGCAGGAGTGAACACTGAAGCTTTCTTT
TRBD1	TRBV7-9	TRBJ2-7	many	CASSSPDRGEQYF	TGTGCCAGCAGCTCACCTGACAGGGGCGAGCAGTACTTC